One and the same sample provided the 19 T cell receptor beta chains below, sequenced in a study of blood T cell repertoires in COVID-19. TCRdb keeps only in-frame clones here, not all; method: immunoSEQ multiplex PCR. The table has 210,000 or so clones, 90% seen once. Sequencing input: peripheral blood. The receptors come from a man aged 45-65 years with acute or convalescent COVID-19.

The CDR3 here is CASSLKPRGDQTVAKNIQYF. In DNA form, the CDR3 reads TGCGCCAGCAGCTTAAAGCCCAGGGGGGACCAGACTGTAGCCAAAAACATTCAGTACTTC. The chain uses TRBV5-1 and TRBJ2-4; D possibly corresponds to TRBD1 (7 bases). The CDR3 covers 20 residues. CDR1 is SGHRS, CDR2 YFSETQ, per germline. V was trimmed by 2 bases and J by 0 bases, leaving 24 bases between them. The full variable domain, with the rest looked up from reference TRBV5-1 and TRBJ2-4, is KAGVTQTPRYLIKTRGQQVTLSCSPISGHRSVSWYQQTPGQGLQFLFEYFSETQRNKGNFPGRFSGRQFSNSRSEMNVSTLELGDSALYLCASSLKPRGDQTVAKNIQYFGAGTRLSVL.

V gene TRBV14 combines with J gene TRBJ1-2; a weak D match, TRBD1 (5 bases). The CDR3 consists of 13 residues. With 5 bases removed from V and 1 base from J, the gap between germline ends came to 8 bases. Germline-derived CDR1 and CDR2 are SGHDN and FVKESK. The CDR3 protein is CASSSDSNYGYTF. The CDR3 nucleotides read TGTGCCAGCAGCTCCGACAGTAACTATGGCTACACCTTC.

V is TRBV12-3 or TRBV12-4 and J is TRBJ1-5; TRBD1 might be the D (5 bases). This CDR3 is built from 13 residues. V dropped 3 bases and J dropped 6 bases, with 9 bases sitting between them. The CDR3 DNA reads as TGTGCCAGCAGTTTTCAGGGTAGTCAGCCCCAGCATTTT. This translates into CASSFQGSQPQHF.

CDR3 DNA sequence: TGTGCCAGCAGCAGACAGGGGGGTGAAAAACTGTTTTTT. It codes for CASSRQGGEKLFF. V and J are TRBV6-5 and TRBJ1-4; 9 bases are shared with TRBD1. The CDR3 runs to 13 residues. Trimming cost V 6 bases and J 7 bases; bases outside gene matches: 3. Per the germline V gene, CDR1 is MNHEY and CDR2 is SVGAGI.

The genes are TRBV28 and TRBJ2-7; 9 bases match TRBD2. The CDR3 contains 15 residues. CDR1 MDHEN and CDR2 SYDVKM come from the germline V gene. The V and J ends lost 5 bases and 4 bases, in that order; junction bases with no gene match: 9. The CDR3 bases are TGTGCCAGCAGTGGATCCGGGACTAGCTCTTACGAGCAGTACTTC. Translation: CASSGSGTSSYEQYF.

The chain has TRBV18 and TRBJ1-1, with TRBD1 matching over 7 bases. This CDR3 region has 15 residues. V was clipped by 1 base and J by 1 base; unmatched bases: 3. Germline V gene data show CDR1 as KGHSH and CDR2 as LQKENI. The CDR3 DNA is TGTGCCAGCTCACCACGACAGGGACAGAACACTGAAGCTTTCTTT. This sequence encodes CASSPRQGQNTEAFF.

This chain joins TRBV6-5 and TRBJ1-5; D unclear. The CDR3 has 13 amino acids. The germline V and J ends were trimmed by 0 bases and 7 bases, with 7 bases remaining between them. Germline CDR1 is MNHEY and CDR2 is SVGAGI. Here the CDR3 DNA reads TGTGCCAGCAGTTACTCGACGGAGCAGCCCCAGCATTTT. Residues: CASSYSTEQPQHF.

This clone has only a few counts. The rearrangement joins TRBV7-9 to TRBJ2-7; no definite D call. Germline CDR1 and CDR2: SEHNR and FQNEAQ (reference sequence). The V gene lost 5 bases and the J gene lost 3 bases, with 17 bases spanning the gap. The CDR3 is 15 residues long. Written as DNA, the CDR3 is TGTGCCAGCAGCCTCTTTACCCAAGGAGTCTACGAGCAGTACTTC. Protein product: CASSLFTQGVYEQYF.

V gene TRBV10-3 combines with J gene TRBJ2-7, with D perhaps TRBD1 (6 bases). The V and J ends lost 6 bases and 3 bases respectively, with 9 bases between them. CDR1 and CDR2 (germline): ENHRY, SYGVKD. The CDR3 runs to 12 residues. In DNA form, the CDR3 reads TGTGCCATCAGGGAGGACAGCTACGAGCAGTACTTC. Translating gives CAIREDSYEQYF.

The gene calls are TRBV2 and TRBJ2-5, with 8 positions matching TRBD1. From germline, CDR1 is SNHLY and CDR2 FYNNEI. V gave up 6 bases and J gave up 5 bases; unmatched junction bases: 8. The CDR3 contains 14 residues. CDR3 residues: CASRMTGVGETQYF. The DNA for the CDR3 is TGTGCCAGCAGGATGACAGGGGTGGGGGAGACCCAGTACTTC.

The chain combines TRBV9 with TRBJ1-2; 8 nucleotides match TRBD1. Germline assignment: CDR1 SGDLS and CDR2 YYNGEE. Trimming removed 3 bases from V and 2 bases from J; junction bases left unmatched: 12. The CDR3 totals 17 residues. The DNA for the CDR3 is TGTGCCAGCAGCGGGCGAAAGACAGGGGTTGGGAACTATGGCTACACCTTC. Amino acid sequence: CASSGRKTGVGNYGYTF.

V is TRBV7-9 and J is TRBJ1-3, with D hard to call. Trimming took 3 bases from V and 0 from J, leaving 15 bases between them. The germline V gene encodes CDR1 SEHNR and CDR2 FQNEAQ (reference sequence). The length of the CDR3 is 17 residues. Written as DNA, the CDR3 is TGTGCCAGCAGCTTTCCACCTCGTGAGGGCTCTGGAAACACCATATATTTT. Amino acid sequence: CASSFPPREGSGNTIYF.

This chain uses TRBV12-5 with TRBJ2-5; tentatively, D is TRBD1 (5 bases). The germline CDR1 and CDR2 sequences are LGHNT and FRNRAP. This CDR3 region has 15 residues. Trimming pared 7 bases from V and 1 base from J, leaving 16 bases between. The CDR3 spells CASARGQGAQETQYF. The DNA of the CDR3 is TGTGCTAGTGCCCGCGGACAAGGGGCCCAAGAGACCCAGTACTTC.

Here the CDR3 DNA reads TGTGCCAGCAGCTTAACAGGGGGAGATAACACCGGGGAGCTGTTTTTT. Protein product: CASSLTGGDNTGELFF. The chain combines TRBV7-3 with TRBJ2-2; tentative D call: TRBD1 (6 bases). V gave up 0 bases and J gave up 2 bases, with 10 bases separating them. This CDR3 has 16 residues. Germline V gene data show CDR1 as SGHTA and CDR2 as FQGTGA.

This rearrangement joins TRBV6-5 to TRBJ1-3, with D maybe TRBD1 (6 bases). Germline assignment: CDR1 MNHEY and CDR2 SVGAGI. V lost 2 bases, J lost 0 bases, and 11 bases lay in between. CDR3 length: 16 residues. The CDR3 DNA reads TGTGCCAGCAGTTACGCAGGGGTATCCTCTGGAAACACCATATATTTT. Protein: CASSYAGVSSGNTIYF.

The genes are TRBV21-1 and TRBJ1-3; the table's D call, TRBD1, has no DNA check behind it. TRBV21-1 is annotated as a pseudogene. CDR3 length: 15 amino acids. The CDR3 reads CASSKARDRGDTIYF. CDR3 DNA: TGTGCCAGCAGCAAAGCCCGGGACAGGGGAGACACCATATATTTT.

The rearrangement uses TRBV6-5 and TRBJ2-7, with 12 bases lining up with TRBD2. Germline V gene data show CDR1 as MNHEY and CDR2 as SVGAGI. V shed 4 bases, J shed 4 bases, and the junction held 8 bases outside the gene matches. This CDR3 contains 16 residues. CDR3 region: CASSSAASGRAYEQYF. DNA for the CDR3: TGTGCCAGCAGTTCTGCAGCTAGCGGGAGGGCGTACGAGCAGTACTTC.

This clone appeared once. The chain has TRBV5-5 and TRBJ2-6, with 7 bases that match TRBD2. The ends lost 7 bases at V and 4 bases at J; junction bases unmatched: 11. Germline V gene lookup returns CDR1 SGHKS and CDR2 YYEKEE (reference sequence). CDR3 length equals 16 residues. The CDR3 bases are TGTGCCAGCTGCGCAACCGGGGGGTCCGGGGCCAACGTCCTGACTTTC. It codes for CASCATGGSGANVLTF.

The chain couples TRBV6-6 to TRBJ2-1; TRBD2 matches at 7 bases. Germline CDR1 and CDR2: MNHNY and SVGAGI (reference sequence). This CDR3 is 12 amino acids long. Trimming at V came to 6 bases and at J to 10 bases, leaving 6 bases not matched to a gene. The CDR3 sequence is CASRSSGEEQFF. CDR3 sequence (DNA): TGTGCCAGCAGATCGAGCGGGGAAGAGCAGTTCTTC.